What follows is one T cell receptor beta chain and its context. Its specificity is not known. Trimming at V came to 4 bases and at J to 8 bases, leaving 7 bases not matched to a gene. CDR3 size: 14 residues. The germline gives CDR1 LGHDT, CDR2 YNNKEL (reference sequence). Drawing of peripheral blood yielded about 9.8 milliliters from each donor. Then a second PCR, running about 6 to 12 cycles, was carried out with a sample-barcoded 5' primer and a J-beta primer mix. Each CDR3 protein is one row after TCRdb ran MiXCR on the 5' RACE reads. Seen here are under 2,000,000 distinct CDR3 sequences, around 50% observed once, and the top ten hold around 2.1%. The data stem from a study of blood T cells in healthy people across ages. Whole-study results and caveats: Researchers report that TCR beta diversity correlated strongly with naive T cell percentage. Long-lived donors carried more naive CD4+ cells and greater diversity than aged donors.

The genes are TRBV3-1 and TRBJ1-2; 10 bases map to TRBD1. The TCR was taken from a middle-aged woman in good health. What was sequenced was blood. In nucleotides, the CDR3 is TGTGCCAGCAGCCCATCCGGGACAGGGGTAGGCTACACCTTC. The encoded protein is CASSPSGTGVGYTF.